The clone carrying this T cell receptor (beta chain) was seen at least ten times. The antigen remains undetermined. The sample belongs to a study of glioma-infiltrating T cells. Whole-study results and caveats: Above-expected tissue-blood divergence occurred in all gliomas, most in low-grade ones. CDR3 overlap between tissue and blood was very small.

TCR alpha and beta CDR3 regions were amplified from RNA using iRepertoire nested multiplex PCR. Tissue mRNA or PBMC total RNA, roughly 90-400 ng, went into one-step reverse transcription and amplification. TCRdb analysed the multiplex PCR reads with MiXCR anew, one entry per CDR3 protein. The data hold thousands of distinct CDR3 sequences, with roughly 27% observed a single time. The sequence was obtained from a human donor with low-grade glioma or glioblastoma, undergoing nonglioma brain surgery, or in good health (not recorded which). Source material: glioma tissue, nonneoplastic brain tissue, or PBMCs (not recorded which).

CDR3 sequence reads: CASSQVAGVKETQYF. DNA of the CDR3: TGCGCCAGCAGCCAAGTCGCAGGCGTAAAAGAGACCCAGTACTTC. The chain has TRBV4-3 and TRBJ2-5; D call uncertain. V was pared by 1 base and J by 3 bases, with 12 bases between. The CDR3 contains 15 residues. Germline V gene lookup returns CDR1 LGHNA and CDR2 YSLEER.